The following is a T cell receptor beta chain sequence with its context. This record belongs to a study of blood T cell repertoires in COVID-19. Authors' methods: Nucleated cell number was recorded as an estimate derived from reference gene primer amplification. Sequencing was performed with immunoSEQ multiplex PCR; in TCRdb, only in-frame clones are kept and a portion is missing. V, J and clone size are those of that table, while D and trimming were read from the DNA. Here the sample spans some 370,000 clones, 70% to 90% being singletons. Germline CDR1 reads SGHTA; CDR2 reads FQGTGA. This CDR3 spans 13 amino acids. V was shortened by 0 bases and J by 9 bases, with 6 bases between the two germline ends.

The V gene is TRBV7-3, the J gene TRBJ1-6; D unclear. The sequence derives from a middle-aged man with acute or convalescent COVID-19. Sequenced material: peripheral blood. CDR3 residues: CASSLTERSPLHF. The CDR3 nucleotides read TGTGCCAGCAGCTTAACAGAGCGTTCACCCCTCCACTTT.